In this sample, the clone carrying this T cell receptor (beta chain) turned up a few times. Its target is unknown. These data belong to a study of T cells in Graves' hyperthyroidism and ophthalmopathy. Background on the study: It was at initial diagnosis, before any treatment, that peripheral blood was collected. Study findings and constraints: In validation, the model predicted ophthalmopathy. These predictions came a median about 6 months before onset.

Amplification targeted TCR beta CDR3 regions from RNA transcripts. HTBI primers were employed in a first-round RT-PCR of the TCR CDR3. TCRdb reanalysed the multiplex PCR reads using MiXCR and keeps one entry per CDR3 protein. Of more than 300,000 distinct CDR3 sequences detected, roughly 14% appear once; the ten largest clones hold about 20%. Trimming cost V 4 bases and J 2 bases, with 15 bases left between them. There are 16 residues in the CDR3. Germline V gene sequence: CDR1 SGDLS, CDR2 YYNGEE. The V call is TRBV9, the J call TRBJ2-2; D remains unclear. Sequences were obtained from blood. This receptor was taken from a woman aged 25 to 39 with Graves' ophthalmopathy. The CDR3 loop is CASSSRLDRNTGELFF. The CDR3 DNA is TGTGCCAGCAGCTCCCGATTAGACCGCAACACCGGGGAGCTGTTTTTT.